The rows below give T cell receptor beta chains drawn from one sample of a study of blood T cell repertoires in COVID-19. Profiling relied on immunoSEQ multiplex PCR, and the TCRdb table lists in-frame clones only, not all of them. This sample yields around 100,000 clones, of which about nine tenths are seen a single time; about 5.2% belongs to the top ten. Input material: peripheral blood. The receptors were sampled from a man aged 50 or older with acute or convalescent COVID-19. Each CDR3 is given with its conserved first and last residue. The D gene is left open where the match is weak. Clone size is not always given. Where it is, it says once, few, many or a class for expanded clones.

>-|TRBV3-1/TRBV3-2|-|TRBJ1-2
CASSQAQTPVQHTF
TGTGCCAGCAGCCAAGCACAAACGCCAGTTCAACACACCTTC
>-|TRBV27|TRBD1|TRBJ1-2
CASSLTGGDGYTF
TGTGCCAGCAGTTTAACAGGGGGGGATGGCTACACCTTC
>-|TRBV6-5|TRBD2|TRBJ2-5
CASSNHREDQETQYF
TGTGCCAGCAGTAATCATCGGGAGGACCAAGAGACCCAGTACTTC
>once|TRBV18|-|TRBJ1-2
CASSFLAWGYTF
TGTGCCAGCTCCTTCCTAGCCTGGGGCTACACCTTC
>once|TRBV19|TRBD1|TRBJ1-5
CASSSGGRQPQHF
TGTGCCAGTAGTTCAGGGGGCAGGCAGCCCCAGCATTTT
>-|TRBV29-1|TRBD2|TRBJ2-5
CSVEDHATGGREETQYF
TGCAGCGTTGAAGATCACGCAACGGGAGGTAGGGAAGAGACCCAGTACTTC
>-|TRBV6-5|-|TRBJ1-1
CATKSYTEAFF
TGTGCCACCAAATCATACACTGAAGCTTTCTTT
>-|TRBV15|TRBD2|TRBJ2-7
CATSRDLVGLAGVAYEQYF
TGTGCCACCAGCAGAGATTTGGTGGGACTAGCGGGAGTGGCCTACGAGCAGTACTTC
>once|TRBV12-5|-|TRBJ2-7
CASGLVRLVRGSYEQYF
TGTGCTAGTGGTTTGGTCCGACTAGTTAGGGGTTCCTACGAGCAGTACTTC
>-|TRBV2|TRBD1|TRBJ1-5
CASRGQGNQPQHF
TGTGCCAGCAGAGGACAGGGCAATCAGCCCCAGCATTTT
>-|TRBV7-9|-|TRBJ2-2
CASRVTGLSGELFF
TGTGCCAGCAGGGTCACAGGTTTGTCCGGGGAGCTGTTTTTT
>-|TRBV18|-|TRBJ1-1
CASSPSVITEAFF
TGTGCCAGCTCACCTTCAGTGATCACTGAAGCTTTCTTT
>-|TRBV6-2/TRBV6-3|TRBD2|TRBJ2-7
CASSLAGDFEQYF
TGTGCCAGCAGCTTAGCGGGAGACTTCGAGCAGTACTTC
>-|TRBV11-2|-|TRBJ1-3
CASSPGSSGNTIYF
TGTGCCAGCAGCCCGGGGTCCTCTGGAAACACCATATATTTT
>-|TRBV6-1|TRBD1|TRBJ1-6
CASSEGQGVGSYNSPLHF
TGTGCCAGCAGTGAAGGACAGGGGGTTGGCTCCTATAATTCACCCCTCCACTTT
>once|TRBV4-1|-|TRBJ2-1
CASSQEGRAQLNEQFF
TGCGCCAGCAGCCAGGAGGGAAGAGCGCAATTAAATGAGCAGTTCTTC
>-|TRBV6-6|-|TRBJ2-7
CASSWGDRKSYEQYF
TGTGCCAGCAGTTGGGGGGACAGAAAAAGCTACGAGCAGTACTTC
>-|TRBV25-1|-|TRBJ2-7
CASSDRSGRSYEQYF
TGTGCCAGCAGTGATAGAAGCGGGCGTTCCTACGAGCAGTACTTC
>-|TRBV12-3/TRBV12-4|-|TRBJ2-5
CASSFLGEETQYF
TGTGCCAGCAGTTTTCTCGGGGAGGAGACCCAGTACTTC
>-|TRBV29-1|-|TRBJ2-7
CSVEVGGYEQYF
TGCAGCGTTGAAGTGGGGGGCTACGAGCAGTACTTC
>-|TRBV14|-|TRBJ1-1
CASSPGLALHTEAFF
TGTGCCAGCAGCCCCGGGCTAGCCCTACACACTGAAGCTTTCTTT
>-|TRBV19|TRBD1|TRBJ1-5
CASSPDRASQPQHF
TGTGCCAGTAGCCCTGACAGGGCGAGTCAGCCCCAGCATTTT
>-|TRBV2|-|TRBJ2-3
CASISATSTDTQYF
TGTGCCAGCATTAGCGCAACTAGCACAGATACGCAGTATTTT
>-|TRBV27|-|TRBJ2-7
CASSPTGVTYEQYF
TGTGCCAGCAGTCCCACGGGGGTCACCTACGAGCAGTACTTC